This T cell receptor (beta chain) emerged from a study of blood T cell repertoires in COVID-19. Sequencing was performed with immunoSEQ multiplex PCR; in TCRdb, only in-frame clones are kept and a portion is missing. The profile shows tens of thousands of clones, approximately 94% of them singletons. V was cut by 5 bases and J by 5 bases, with 18 bases left in between. Germline CDR1 reads MNHEY; CDR2 reads SVGEGT. The CDR3 runs to 15 residues. This TCR came from a human donor with active COVID-19. The donor label of this sample is uncertain. The sample taken for sequencing was peripheral blood. The chain couples TRBV6-2 or TRBV6-3 to TRBJ2-5; perhaps TRBD2 as D (5 bases). The CDR3, as DNA: TGTGCCAGCAGTCACGGGGTCCGACAATTTGAGACCCAGTACTTC. Protein sequence: CASSHGVRQFETQYF.